These 11 T cell receptor beta chains came from one sample sequenced in a study of T cells in Graves' hyperthyroidism and ophthalmopathy. Regions amplified from RNA transcripts were the TCR beta CDR3 regions. An initial round of RT-PCR targeting the TCR CDR3 relied on the HTBI primer set. Via MiXCR, TCRdb re-called the multiplex PCR reads, giving one row per CDR3 protein. This sample yields some 460,000 distinct CDR3 sequences, of which around 14% are seen a single time; approximately 7.5% belongs to the top ten. The sequencing input was blood. The receptors here all came from a woman aged 18-29 years with Graves' hyperthyroidism.

This clonotype was recorded only once. The CDR3 coding sequence is TGTGCCAGCAGTTTTAGCCTAGCGGGAGAGAATGAGCAGTTCTTC. Protein sequence: CASSFSLAGENEQFF. This rearrangement joins TRBV28 to TRBJ2-1, with 10 bases fitting TRBD2. The CDR3 runs to 15 residues. V trimming: 3 bases; J trimming: 7 bases; junction bases outside the gene matches: 6. Germline values: CDR1 MDHEN, CDR2 SYDVKM.

This clonotype was counted many times. V is TRBV6-1 and J is TRBJ1-6; weak D call: TRBD1 (5 bases). Germline lookup yields CDR1 MNHNS and CDR2 SASEGT. Deletions cut 8 bases from V and 9 bases from J, with 17 bases between. The CDR3 sequence is 14 residues long. This CDR3 reads CASRRDQGFSPLHF. The CDR3 nucleotides read TGTGCCAGCCGAAGGGACCAGGGCTTTTCACCCCTCCACTTT.

The chain employs TRBV5-6 and TRBJ2-5; 9 bases map to TRBD1. The V segment lost 4 bases and the J segment 7 bases; nucleotides outside the gene matches: 5. CDR3 length: 13 residues. Germline V gene lookup returns CDR1 SGHDT and CDR2 YYEEEE. CDR3 nucleotide sequence: TGTGCCAGCAGCACCGACAGGGGGAGGACCCAGTACTTC. Amino acids: CASSTDRGRTQYF.

This clonotype showed up many times. This chain joins TRBV13 and TRBJ2-1, with unresolved D. The CDR3 runs 11 residues. Germline assignment: CDR1 PRHDT and CDR2 FYEKMQ (reference sequence). Trimming removed 2 bases from V and 10 bases from J, with 6 bases in between. CDR3 bases: TGTGCCAGCAGCTTAAACGGAGAGCAGTTCTTC. Residues: CASSLNGEQFF.

There are many counts of this clonotype. Written as DNA, the CDR3 is TGTGCCAGCAGTTATGACAGGATCTCCTACAATGAGCAGTTCTTC. Protein product: CASSYDRISYNEQFF. The V call is TRBV6-2 or TRBV6-3, the J call TRBJ2-1; D may be TRBD1 (6 bases). Deletions cut 3 bases from V and 0 bases from J, with 9 bases between. The length of the CDR3 is 15 residues. Germline V lookup: CDR1 MNHEY, CDR2 SVGEGT.

This clonotype has at least ten counts. The chain recombines TRBV19 with TRBJ2-7, with 10 bases fitting TRBD1. The CDR3 loop spans 15 amino acids. Germline CDR1 is LNHDA and CDR2 is SQIVND (reference sequence). J lost 6 bases, V lost 5 bases, and 10 bases had no gene match. This CDR3 is CASSRPGTGDGEQYF. CDR3 DNA sequence: TGTGCCAGTAGTCGTCCCGGGACAGGGGATGGCGAGCAGTACTTC.

J is TRBJ2-3 and V is TRBV7-9; no firm D call. Germline CDR1 reads SEHNR; CDR2 reads FQNEAQ (reference sequence). The CDR3 contains 15 residues. Trimming removed 3 bases at V and 2 bases at J, with 12 bases between. The CDR3 sequence is CASSFRTENTDTQYF. CDR3 nucleotides: TGTGCCAGCAGCTTTCGGACCGAGAACACAGATACGCAGTATTTT.

This clonotype occurred many times. The rearrangement joins TRBV2 to TRBJ1-4, with D unresolved. From germline, CDR1 is SNHLY and CDR2 FYNNEI. V lost 10 bases and J 0 bases, leaving 18 bases between the germline ends. This CDR3 is 16 amino acids long. CDR3 amino acids: CATGGGSPATNEKLFF. Here the CDR3 DNA reads TGTGCCACCGGAGGAGGGAGTCCAGCAACTAATGAAAAACTGTTTTTT.

This clonotype has ten or more counts. J is TRBJ2-7 and V is TRBV7-6, with 8 bases that match TRBD2. V was pared by 8 bases and J by 2 bases, with 8 bases of the junction left unmatched. From germline, CDR1 is SGHVS and CDR2 FNYEAQ. The CDR3 runs 14 residues. The CDR3 coding sequence is TGTGCCAGCGCACACGGGCGGGGGGCCTACGAGCAGTACTTC. This gives the protein CASAHGRGAYEQYF. The entire variable domain, with the rest obtained from reference TRBV7-6 and TRBJ2-7, is as follows: GAGVSQSPRYKVTKRGQDVALRCDPISGHVSLYWYRQALGQGPEFLTYFNYEAQQDKSGLPNDRFSAERPEGSISTLTIQRTEQRDSAMYRCASAHGRGAYEQYFGPGTRLTVT.

The chain employs TRBV6-1 and TRBJ2-1; 8 nucleotides line up with TRBD2. The CDR3 is 16 amino acids. Germline V lookup: CDR1 MNHNS, CDR2 SASEGT. The ends lost 6 bases at V and 6 bases at J; junction bases unmatched: 13. Written as DNA, the CDR3 is TGTGCCAGCAGCGCTAGCGGGCACACGTCAGGCAATGAGCAGTTCTTC. Translating gives CASSASGHTSGNEQFF.

This clonotype was counted between two and nine times. This chain connects TRBV7-2 to TRBJ2-1, with no clear D. This CDR3 comprises 17 residues. Trimming cost V 0 bases and J 10 bases, with 22 bases left between them. Per the germline V gene, CDR1 is SGHTA and CDR2 is FQGNSA. CDR3 nucleotides: TGTGCCAGCAGCTTAGCAGGGTCCCCCCGCACCACCAGGGAGCAGTTCTTC. Protein: CASSLAGSPRTTREQFF.